This T cell receptor (beta chain) was sequenced during a study of cytotoxic CD8 clonotypes in ibrutinib-treated CLL. Study observations and caveats: Having risen at ibrutinib response, clonality had fallen back toward baseline by progression.

Turning to this clone: Antigen unknown.

TCR beta libraries used about 2 micrograms of DNA from cryopreserved PBMCs. The ends were cut back, 4 bases at V and 3 bases at J, with 14 bases in the middle. The CDR3 spans 15 residues. Target depth was 1 in 200,000 to 1 in 1 million T cells, about 10x per clonotype. Here immunoSEQ multiplex PCR was the method, and the copy in TCRdb shows in-frame clones only, minus some. The data show over 100,000 clones, approximately 83% seen once. The sequence was collected from a human donor with chronic lymphocytic leukemia. The material was PBMCs, obtained after 24 months of ibrutinib treatment. This rearrangement joins TRBV23-1 to TRBJ2-3, with D uncertain. TRBV23-1 is treated as an ORF (open reading frame) with a function not yet certain. CDR3: CASSPLGRKTDTQYF. The CDR3 DNA reads TGCGCCAGCAGTCCCCTCGGACGGAAGACAGATACGCAGTATTTT.